A single sample gave rise to the 12 T cell receptor beta chains below, sequenced in a study of blood T cell repertoires in COVID-19. Assay used: immunoSEQ multiplex PCR; TCRdb lists only in-frame clones, some missing. The sample lists around 85,000 clones; around 88% were seen once. Sequenced input: peripheral blood. The receptors come from a man in his sixties with acute or convalescent COVID-19.

This sequence joins TRBV5-1 and TRBJ1-1, with 7 bases lining up with TRBD1. Trimming removed 4 bases from V and 5 bases from J; junction bases left unmatched: 8. CDR3 length: 14 residues. Germline V gene data show CDR1 as SGHRS and CDR2 as YFSETQ. CDR3 bases: TGCGCCAGCAGCCCTAGGGGGCCGGAGACTGAAGCTTTCTTT. It specifies CASSPRGPETEAFF.

Points on this clone: The same CDR3 also results from other DNA sequences found in this sample. The rearrangement links TRBV27 to TRBJ1-2; 9 bases line up with TRBD1. The V segment lost 2 bases and the J segment 7 bases; nucleotides outside the gene matches: 2. The V gene's germline CDR1 is MNHEY and CDR2 SMNVEV (reference sequence). The CDR3 is made up of 13 amino acids. The CDR3 DNA sequence: TGTGCCAGCAGTTTAACAGGGGGCTCTGGCTACACCTTC. It translates to CASSLTGGSGYTF.

The chain is built from TRBV10-1 and TRBJ2-1; maybe TRBD2 (6 bases). Between the trimmed V and J ends, which lost 1 base and 9 bases, there was a span of 16 bases. There are 15 residues in the CDR3. Germline CDR1 and CDR2: WNHNN and SYGVQD (reference sequence). As DNA, the CDR3 is TGCGCCAGCAGTGAGTTCGGGGGACCGAGGAGTGAGCAGTTCTTC. Its protein product is CASSEFGGPRSEQFF.

V usage is TRBV5-6 and J usage is TRBJ2-7, with 10 bases lining up with TRBD2. Germline V CDR1 and CDR2: SGHDT, YYEEEE. CDR3 length: 15 amino acids. V gave up 2 bases and J gave up 3 bases; unmatched junction bases: 5. CDR3 DNA: TGTGCCAGCAGCTTAGGGTCTAGCGGGGGCTACGAGCAGTACTTC. Translation gives CASSLGSSGGYEQYF. The full variable domain, completed using reference TRBV5-6 and TRBJ2-7, is DAGVTQSPTHLIKTRGQQVTLRCSPKSGHDTVSWYQQALGQGPQFIFQYYEEEERQRGNFPDRFSGHQFPNYSSELNVNALLLGDSALYLCASSLGSSGGYEQYFGPGTRLTVT.

The V call is TRBV19, the J call TRBJ1-1; TRBD1 matches 10 bases. Germline CDR1 LNHDA, CDR2 SQIVND (reference sequence). V dropped 7 bases and J dropped 1; count of bases not matched to a gene: 3. This CDR3 is 14 amino acids long. The CDR3 sequence is CASTRQGANTEAFF. The DNA for the CDR3 is TGTGCCAGTACTAGACAGGGGGCGAACACTGAAGCTTTCTTT.

This chain connects TRBV6-5 to TRBJ1-2; 9 nucleotides align to TRBD1. Germline loops: CDR1 MNHEY, CDR2 SVGAGI. There are 13 residues in the CDR3. V dropped 7 bases and J dropped 8; count of bases not matched to a gene: 8. CDR3 nucleotides: TGTGCCAGCACCCGGGACAGGGAAAGAGGCTACACCTTC. This codes for CASTRDRERGYTF.

The chain employs TRBV2 and TRBJ2-3; 8 nucleotides align to TRBD2. The J segment lost 2 bases and the V segment lost 6 bases, leaving 7 bases of the junction unmatched. The CDR3 spans 15 residues. From germline, CDR1 is SNHLY and CDR2 FYNNEI. DNA of the CDR3: TGTGCCAGCAGAGGCGGACTAGCAATCACAGATACGCAGTATTTT. It is translated as CASRGGLAITDTQYF. Variable domain in full (rest from reference TRBV2 and TRBJ2-3): EPEVTQTPSHQVTQMGQEVILRCVPISNHLYFYWYRQILGQKVEFLVSFYNNEISEKSEIFDDQFSVERPDGSNFTLKIRSTKLEDSAMYFCASRGGLAITDTQYFGPGTRLTVL.

This rearrangement joins TRBV5-4 to TRBJ1-6; D may be TRBD1 (5 bases). Per germline, CDR1 SGHNT and CDR2 YYREEE (reference sequence). Deletions cut 3 bases from V and 12 bases from J, with 19 bases between. The CDR3 has 15 residues. This chain's CDR3 is CASSSYSTQGGPLHF. The CDR3 DNA reads TGTGCCAGCAGCTCCTACAGCACTCAGGGTGGACCCCTCCACTTT.

This clone has only one observation. The chain links TRBV12-3 or TRBV12-4 to TRBJ1-1, with unresolved D. The CDR3 sequence is 13 residues long. The ends were cut back, 6 bases at V and 4 bases at J, with 12 bases in the middle. CDR3 amino acids: CASSPPIPTEAFF. The CDR3 DNA reads as TGTGCCAGCAGCCCCCCTATCCCCACTGAAGCTTTCTTT.

V and J are TRBV3-1 (or the pseudogene TRBV3-2) and TRBJ1-2; tentative D call: TRBD1 (5 bases). CDR3 length equals 13 residues. V was cut by 1 base and J by 4 bases, with 7 bases left in between. CDR1 LGHDT and CDR2 YNNKEL come from the germline V gene (reference sequence). Here the CDR3 DNA reads TGTGCCAGCAGCCAAGGGGGCGTCTATGGCTACACCTTC. This encodes CASSQGGVYGYTF.

This clone has a single count. V usage is TRBV3-1 (or the pseudogene TRBV3-2) and J usage is TRBJ1-4, with D possibly being TRBD1 (5 bases). In germline, CDR1 is LGHDT, CDR2 YNNKEL (reference sequence). Between the trimmed V and J ends, which lost 3 bases and 5 bases, there was a span of 13 bases. The CDR3 has 15 amino acids. The CDR3 reads CASSQVQALNEKLFF. CDR3 DNA: TGTGCCAGCAGCCAGGTACAGGCATTAAATGAAAAACTGTTTTTT.

The chain links TRBV10-1 to TRBJ2-3; a possible D gene is TRBD2 (6 bases). Germline V lookup: CDR1 WNHNN, CDR2 SYGVQD (reference sequence). CDR3 size: 16 residues. V was cut by 3 bases and J by 6 bases, with 19 bases left in between. The CDR3 loop reads CASSEAGRVPTDTQYF. CDR3 DNA: TGCGCCAGCAGTGAAGCGGGCAGGGTCCCTACGGATACGCAGTATTTT.